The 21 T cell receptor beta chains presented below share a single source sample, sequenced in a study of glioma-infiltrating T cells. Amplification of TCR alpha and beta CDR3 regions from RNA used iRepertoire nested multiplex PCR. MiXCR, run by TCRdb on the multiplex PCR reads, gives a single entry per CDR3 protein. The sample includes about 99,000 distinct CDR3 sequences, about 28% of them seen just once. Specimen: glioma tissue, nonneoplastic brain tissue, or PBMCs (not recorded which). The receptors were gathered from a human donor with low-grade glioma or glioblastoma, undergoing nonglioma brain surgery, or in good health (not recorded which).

The CDR3 sequence is CASSDGTRRGEQFF. The CDR3 DNA reads as TGTGCCAGCAGCGATGGGACTCGACGGGGGGAGCAGTTCTTC. The V call is TRBV5-4, the J call TRBJ2-1, with a tentative D call TRBD2 (6 bases). The CDR3 is 14 amino acids. Germline V gene data show CDR1 as SGHNT and CDR2 as YYREEE (reference sequence). Trimming shortened V by 4 bases and J by 10 bases, and 18 bases separated the two germline ends. Together with reference TRBV5-4 and TRBJ2-1, the CDR3 gives the full variable domain: ETGVTQSPTHLIKTRGQQVTLRCSSQSGHNTVSWYQQALGQGPQFIFQYYREEENGRGNFPPRFSGLQFPNYSSELNVNALELDDSALYLCASSDGTRRGEQFFGPGTRLTVL.

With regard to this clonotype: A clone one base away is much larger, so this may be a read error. The CDR3 spells CASTPDRASGYTIYF. DNA of the CDR3: TGTGCCAGCACTCCAGACAGGGCCAGTGGATACACCATATATTTT. The J gene is TRBJ1-3, the V gene TRBV10-2, with 7 bases identical to TRBD1. Germline values: CDR1 WSHSY, CDR2 SAAADI. The CDR3 is 15 amino acids.

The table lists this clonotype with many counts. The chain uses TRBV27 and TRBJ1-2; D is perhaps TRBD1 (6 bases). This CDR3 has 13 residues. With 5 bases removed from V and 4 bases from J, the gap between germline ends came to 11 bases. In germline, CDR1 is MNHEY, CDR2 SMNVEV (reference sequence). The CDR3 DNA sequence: TGTGCCAGCAGTCTGGACAGAACCTATGGCTACACCTTC. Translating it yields CASSLDRTYGYTF.

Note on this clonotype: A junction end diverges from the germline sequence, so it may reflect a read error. CDR3 bases: TGCAGTGCTAGTGTGCCAGCCCCAAAGAACATCCAGTACTTC. Translated, it gives CSASVPAPKNIQYF. This sequence joins TRBV20-1 and TRBJ2-4; D gene uncertain. From germline, CDR1 is DFQATT and CDR2 SNEGSKA (reference sequence). The CDR3 runs 14 residues.

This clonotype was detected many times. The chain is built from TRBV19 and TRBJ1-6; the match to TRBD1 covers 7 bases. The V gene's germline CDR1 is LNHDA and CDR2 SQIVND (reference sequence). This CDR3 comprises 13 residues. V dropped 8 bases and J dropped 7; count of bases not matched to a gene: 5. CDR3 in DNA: TGTGCCAGTGTTGACAGGGCCAATTCACCCCTCCACTTT. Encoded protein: CASVDRANSPLHF.

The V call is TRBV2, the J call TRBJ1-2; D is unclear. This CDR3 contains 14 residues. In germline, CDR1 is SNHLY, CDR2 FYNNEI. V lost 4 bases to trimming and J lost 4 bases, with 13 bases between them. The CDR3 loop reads CASSVAGSSYGYTF. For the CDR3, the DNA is TGTGCCAGCAGTGTTGCTGGGAGCAGCTATGGCTACACCTTC.

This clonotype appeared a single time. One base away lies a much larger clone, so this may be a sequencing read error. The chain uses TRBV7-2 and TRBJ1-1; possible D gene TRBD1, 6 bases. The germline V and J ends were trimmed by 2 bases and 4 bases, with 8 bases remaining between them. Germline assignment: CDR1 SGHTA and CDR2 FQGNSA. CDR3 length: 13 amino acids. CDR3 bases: TGTGCCAGCAGCTTACAACAGGGCACTGAAGCTTTCTTT. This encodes CASSLQQGTEAFF.

CDR3: CASRDRVSVETQYF. CDR3 nucleotides: TGTGCCAGCAGGGACAGGGTTTCTGTAGAGACCCAGTACTTC. The rearrangement uses TRBV28 and TRBJ2-5; 8 bases are shared with TRBD1. Germline values: CDR1 MDHEN, CDR2 SYDVKM. The CDR3 is made up of 14 amino acids. The V segment lost 6 bases and the J segment 4 bases; nucleotides outside the gene matches: 7.

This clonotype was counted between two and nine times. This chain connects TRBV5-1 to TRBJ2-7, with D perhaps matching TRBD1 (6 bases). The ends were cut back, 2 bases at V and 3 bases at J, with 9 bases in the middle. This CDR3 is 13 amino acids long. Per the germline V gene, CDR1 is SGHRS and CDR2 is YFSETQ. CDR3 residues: CASSLDRYYEQYF. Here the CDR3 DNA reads TGCGCCAGCAGCTTAGACAGGTACTACGAGCAGTACTTC.

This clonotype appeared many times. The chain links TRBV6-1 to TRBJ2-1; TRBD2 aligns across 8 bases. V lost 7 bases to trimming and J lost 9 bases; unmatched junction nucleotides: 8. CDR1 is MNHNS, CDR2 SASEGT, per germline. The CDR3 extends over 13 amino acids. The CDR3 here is CASTPGGAREQFF. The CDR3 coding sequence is TGTGCCAGCACCCCGGGGGGGGCTCGTGAGCAGTTCTTC.

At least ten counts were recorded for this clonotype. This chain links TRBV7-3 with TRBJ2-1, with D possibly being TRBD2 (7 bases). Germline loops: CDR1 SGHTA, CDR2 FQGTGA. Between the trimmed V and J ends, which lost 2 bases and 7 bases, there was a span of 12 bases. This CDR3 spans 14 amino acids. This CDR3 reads CASSLPGGRNEQFF. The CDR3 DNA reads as TGTGCCAGCAGCTTACCGGGGGGCCGGAATGAGCAGTTCTTC. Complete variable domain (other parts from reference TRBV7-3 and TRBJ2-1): GAGVSQTPSNKVTEKGKYVELRCDPISGHTALYWYRQSLGQGPEFLIYFQGTGAADDSGLPNDRFFAVRPEGSVSTLKIQRTERGDSAVYLCASSLPGGRNEQFFGPGTRLTVL.

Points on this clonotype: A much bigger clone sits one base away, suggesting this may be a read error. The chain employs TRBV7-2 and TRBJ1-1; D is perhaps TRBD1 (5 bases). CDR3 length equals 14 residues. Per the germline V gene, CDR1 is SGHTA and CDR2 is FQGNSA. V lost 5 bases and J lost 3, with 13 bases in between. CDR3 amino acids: CASSPTALDTEAFF. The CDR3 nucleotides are TGTGCCAGCAGCCCGACAGCTCTGGACACTGAAGCTTTCTTT.

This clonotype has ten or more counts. The CDR3: CATYRVNYGYTF. In DNA, the CDR3 is TGTGCCACGTACAGGGTTAACTATGGCTACACCTTC. The chain couples TRBV28 to TRBJ1-2, with a weak D call TRBD1 (6 bases). Germline V gene data show CDR1 as MDHEN and CDR2 as SYDVKM. Trimming pared 10 bases from V and 1 base from J, leaving 10 bases between. The CDR3 totals 12 residues.

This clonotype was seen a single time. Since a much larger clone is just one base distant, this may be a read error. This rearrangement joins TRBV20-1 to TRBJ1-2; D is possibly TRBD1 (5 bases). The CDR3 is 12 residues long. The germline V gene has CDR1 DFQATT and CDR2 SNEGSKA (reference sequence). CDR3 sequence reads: CSAGTSNHGYTF. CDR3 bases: TGCAGTGCTGGGACTTCTAACCATGGCTACACCTTC.

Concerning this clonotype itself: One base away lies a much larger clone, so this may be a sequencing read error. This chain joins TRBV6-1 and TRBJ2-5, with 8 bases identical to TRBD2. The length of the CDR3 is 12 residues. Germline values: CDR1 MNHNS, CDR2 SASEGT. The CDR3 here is CASQPGGETEYF. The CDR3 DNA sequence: TGTGCCAGCCAGCCGGGGGGGGAGACCGAGTACTTC.

Here the CDR3 DNA reads TGTGCCAGCAGCTTAGCGTTCCGGAGCTCTGGAAACACCATATATTTT. Translated, it gives CASSLAFRSSGNTIYF. This chain joins TRBV7-9 and TRBJ1-3, with no clear D. Deletions cut 0 bases from V and 0 bases from J, with 9 bases between. The germline V gene encodes CDR1 SEHNR and CDR2 FQNEAQ (reference sequence). The CDR3 spans 16 residues.

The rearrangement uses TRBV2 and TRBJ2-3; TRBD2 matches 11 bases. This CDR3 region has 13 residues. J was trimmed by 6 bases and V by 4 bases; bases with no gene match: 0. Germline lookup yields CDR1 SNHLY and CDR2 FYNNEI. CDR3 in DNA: TGTGCCAGCAGTGGACTAGCGGGGGATACGCAGTATTTT. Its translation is CASSGLAGDTQYF.

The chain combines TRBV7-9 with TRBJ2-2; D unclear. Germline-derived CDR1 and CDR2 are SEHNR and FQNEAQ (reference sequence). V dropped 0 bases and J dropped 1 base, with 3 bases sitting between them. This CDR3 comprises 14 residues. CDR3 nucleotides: TGTGCCAGCAGCTTAGCAGTGAACACCGGGGAGCTGTTTTTT. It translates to CASSLAVNTGELFF.

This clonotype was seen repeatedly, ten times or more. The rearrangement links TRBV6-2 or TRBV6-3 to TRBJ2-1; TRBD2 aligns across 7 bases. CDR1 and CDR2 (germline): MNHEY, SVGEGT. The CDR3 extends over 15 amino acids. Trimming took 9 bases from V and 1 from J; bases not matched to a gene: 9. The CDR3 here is CASLASGASYNEQFF. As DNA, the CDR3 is TGTGCCAGTCTCGCTAGCGGCGCGTCCTACAATGAGCAGTTCTTC.

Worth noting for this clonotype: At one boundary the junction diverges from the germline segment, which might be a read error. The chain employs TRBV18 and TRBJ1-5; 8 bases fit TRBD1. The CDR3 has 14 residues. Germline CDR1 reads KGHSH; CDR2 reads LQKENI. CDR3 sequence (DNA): TGTGCCAGCCCACCAGGACAGGGCCATCAGCCCCAGCATTTT. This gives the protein CASPPGQGHQPQHF.

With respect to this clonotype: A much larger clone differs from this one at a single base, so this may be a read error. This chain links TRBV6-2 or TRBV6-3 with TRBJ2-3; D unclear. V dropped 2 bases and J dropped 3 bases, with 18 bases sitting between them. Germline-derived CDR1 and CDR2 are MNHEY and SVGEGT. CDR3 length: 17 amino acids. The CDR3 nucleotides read TGTGCCAGCAGTTACCGCCTCGGCAGGATCAGAACAGATACGCAGTATTTT. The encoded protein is CASSYRLGRIRTDTQYF.